Presented here are 27 T cell receptor beta chains from one specimen sequenced in a study of blood T cell repertoires in COVID-19. The table came from immunoSEQ multiplex PCR; TCRdb's copy has only in-frame clones and leaves some out. The sample lists 100,000 to 120,000 clones, about 87% occurring once. Material: peripheral blood. The source is a woman aged 45-59 years with acute or convalescent COVID-19.

This chain uses TRBV9 with TRBJ2-3; D is possibly TRBD1 (5 bases). Trimming stripped 10 bases from V and 3 bases from J, with 15 bases between. Germline values: CDR1 SGDLS, CDR2 YYNGEE. The CDR3 contains 13 residues. CDR3 sequence reads: CASQGLSTDTQYF. CDR3 in DNA: TGTGCCTCGCAGGGTCTGAGTACAGATACGCAGTATTTT.

The chain joins TRBV6-6 to TRBJ1-5, with 8 bases that match TRBD1. This CDR3 comprises 17 residues. Germline V gene sequence: CDR1 MNHNY, CDR2 SVGAGI (reference sequence). Germline trimming cut 5 bases from V and 4 bases from J; bases unmatched to any gene: 13. The CDR3 region has the DNA TGTGCCAGCAGTCCAGACAGGGGCGGTTTTGGGAATCAGCCCCAGCATTTT. Translated: CASSPDRGGFGNQPQHF.

V is TRBV6-5 and J is TRBJ1-2; no clear D. The germline V gene has CDR1 MNHEY and CDR2 SVGAGI. Deletions cut 0 bases from V and 8 bases from J, with 13 bases between. CDR3 length: 14 amino acids. The CDR3 region is CASSYSRDVRGYTF. CDR3 coding DNA: TGTGCCAGCAGTTACTCTCGGGATGTACGGGGCTACACCTTC.

The rearrangement uses TRBV30 and TRBJ1-6; 8 bases fit TRBD1. The junction had 8 bases not matched to a gene; V was cut back by 2 bases and J by 8 bases. This CDR3 region has 15 residues. In germline, CDR1 is GTSNPN, CDR2 SVGIG (reference sequence). CDR3 in amino acids: CAWSFRGQGDSPLHF. The DNA for the CDR3 is TGTGCCTGGAGTTTCCGCGGACAGGGAGATTCACCCCTCCACTTT.

The chain employs TRBV18 and TRBJ1-5; 7 bases line up with TRBD1. This CDR3 contains 13 residues. V lost 6 bases and J lost 4; bases outside the gene matches: 3. CDR1 is KGHSH, CDR2 LQKENI, per germline. DNA of the CDR3: TGTGCCAGCTCCATACAGGGGAATCAGCCCCAGCATTTT. Its translation is CASSIQGNQPQHF.

The genes are TRBV5-4 and TRBJ2-5, with a weak D call TRBD2 (6 bases). From germline, CDR1 is SGHNT and CDR2 YYREEE (reference sequence). V lost 0 bases and J lost 5, with 11 bases in between. There are 14 residues in the CDR3. CDR3: CASSLARGGETQYF. DNA of the CDR3: TGTGCCAGCAGCTTGGCCCGTGGGGGGGAGACCCAGTACTTC. Full variable domain (outside the CDR3, taken from reference TRBV5-4 and TRBJ2-5): ETGVTQSPTHLIKTRGQQVTLRCSSQSGHNTVSWYQQALGQGPQFIFQYYREEENGRGNFPPRFSGLQFPNYSSELNVNALELDDSALYLCASSLARGGETQYFGPGTRLLVL.

The genes are TRBV4-3 and TRBJ2-1, with 7 positions matching TRBD2. This CDR3 has 13 residues. Germline V lookup: CDR1 LGHNA, CDR2 YSLEER. The trim removed 4 bases at V and 13 bases at J, leaving 10 bases unmatched. CDR3 sequence (DNA): TGCGCCAGCAGCCTGGGGACGGGAGGCCAACAGTTCTTC. Amino acids: CASSLGTGGQQFF.

The chain uses TRBV28 and TRBJ1-1; 7 nucleotides align to TRBD1. V lost 10 bases and J lost 5; bases outside the gene matches: 7. Germline V lookup: CDR1 MDHEN, CDR2 SYDVKM. The CDR3 has 12 amino acids. This CDR3 is CATGDSITEAFF. In DNA, the CDR3 is TGTGCCACGGGGGACAGTATAACTGAAGCTTTCTTT. Variable domain in full (rest from reference TRBV28 and TRBJ1-1): DVKVTQSSRYLVKRTGEKVFLECVQDMDHENMFWYRQDPGLGLRLIYFSYDVKMKEKGDIPEGYSVSREKKERFSLILESASTNQTSMYLCATGDSITEAFFGQGTRLTVV.

The chain couples TRBV19 to TRBJ2-4; a possible D gene is TRBD2 (6 bases). Germline CDR1 and CDR2: LNHDA and SQIVND (reference sequence). The CDR3 runs to 17 residues. Trimming shortened V by 5 bases and J by 3 bases, and 20 bases separated the two germline ends. Here the CDR3 DNA reads TGTGCCAGTAGTTATTCCCAAGGGAGGTTTGACAAAAACATTCAGTACTTC. Protein product: CASSYSQGRFDKNIQYF.

The gene calls are TRBV13 and TRBJ2-1; D is ambiguous. The V and J ends lost 2 bases and 6 bases respectively, with 5 bases between them. The CDR3 extends over 12 amino acids. The germline V gene has CDR1 PRHDT and CDR2 FYEKMQ (reference sequence). Here the CDR3 DNA reads TGTGCCAGCAGCTTATCCAGCAATGAGCAGTTCTTC. Amino acids: CASSLSSNEQFF.

CDR3 amino acids: CAASSVLRGRYEQYF. Here the CDR3 DNA reads TGTGCCGCATCCTCAGTCCTCAGGGGAAGGTACGAGCAGTACTTC. The rearrangement links TRBV10-3 to TRBJ2-7; D possibly corresponds to TRBD1 (6 bases). Trimming stripped 11 bases from V and 4 bases from J, with 24 bases between. The CDR3 sequence is 15 residues long. Germline V gene lookup returns CDR1 ENHRY and CDR2 SYGVKD.

The chain joins TRBV25-1 to TRBJ1-3; D not certain. Germline-derived CDR1 and CDR2 are MGHDK and SYGVNS. The V end was cut by 3 bases, the J end by 3 bases, with 15 bases between. The CDR3 covers 16 residues. CDR3 bases: TGTGCCAGCAGTGACCTTAGGGTACGGGGTGGAAACACCATATATTTT. This codes for CASSDLRVRGGNTIYF.

This clone was recorded once. The V gene is TRBV5-6, the J gene TRBJ1-2; D is unclear. The CDR3 covers 13 residues. The V gene's germline CDR1 is SGHDT and CDR2 YYEEEE. V dropped 3 bases and J dropped 1 base, with 7 bases sitting between them. CDR3 nucleotides: TGTGCCAGCAGCTCCTTCGGTAACTATGGCTACACCTTC. Translating it yields CASSSFGNYGYTF.

This chain links TRBV4-3 with TRBJ2-3; 9 bases map to TRBD2. The CDR3 loop spans 19 amino acids. Trimming cost V 0 bases and J 2 bases; bases outside gene matches: 12. Germline CDR1 is LGHNA and CDR2 is YSLEER. CDR3 sequence (DNA): TGCGCCAGCAGCCAAGATATTGGGGCCGGGACTAGCTCCACAGATACGCAGTATTTT. It is translated as CASSQDIGAGTSSTDTQYF.

The chain couples TRBV24-1 to TRBJ2-2; D gene uncertain. Germline V gene data show CDR1 as KGHDR and CDR2 as SFDVKD. V shed 0 bases and J shed 3 bases, with 4 bases lying between them. The CDR3 has 14 residues. CDR3 coding DNA: TGTGCCACCAGTGATTTGCGGGACACCGGGGAGCTGTTTTTT. This encodes CATSDLRDTGELFF.

This clone was seen more than once but under ten times. The rearrangement joins TRBV25-1 to TRBJ1-2, with unresolved D. The CDR3 runs to 13 residues. Trimming removed 0 bases at V and 8 bases at J, with 10 bases between. Germline V gene sequence: CDR1 MGHDK, CDR2 SYGVNS. DNA of the CDR3: TGTGCCAGCAGTGAATATGAGGGCGGGGGCTACACCTTC. Amino acids: CASSEYEGGGYTF.

This chain links TRBV24-1 with TRBJ2-1; 9 bases line up with TRBD2. V shed 12 bases, J shed 5 bases, and the junction held 10 bases outside the gene matches. CDR1 is KGHDR, CDR2 SFDVKD, per germline. The CDR3 consists of 14 residues. CDR3 in DNA: TGTGCCGTAAGCGGGGGGCGTATGGACAATGAGCAGTTCTTC. Amino acid sequence: CAVSGGRMDNEQFF.

This chain connects TRBV2 to TRBJ1-5, with D unresolved. Germline values: CDR1 SNHLY, CDR2 FYNNEI. The CDR3 is 13 amino acids. V shed 7 bases and J shed 5 bases, with 12 bases lying between them. This CDR3 reads CASMDREDQPQHF. DNA for the CDR3: TGTGCCAGCATGGATAGGGAGGATCAGCCCCAGCATTTT.

This chain connects TRBV7-2 to TRBJ2-3; 11 positions match TRBD1. V trimming: 1 base; J trimming: 4 bases; junction bases outside the gene matches: 4. Germline V gene data show CDR1 as SGHTA and CDR2 as FQGNSA. CDR3 length: 16 amino acids. The CDR3 sequence: CASSLGRGQGADTQYF. The CDR3 region has the DNA TGTGCCAGCAGCTTAGGAAGGGGACAGGGGGCAGATACGCAGTATTTT.

The gene calls are TRBV6-5 and TRBJ1-1, with D perhaps matching TRBD1 (5 bases). V was shortened by 2 bases and J by 4 bases, with 11 bases between the two germline ends. CDR1 and CDR2 from the germline V gene are MNHEY and SVGAGI. The CDR3 has 14 amino acids. In nucleotides, the CDR3 is TGTGCCAGCAGTTACGGGGCAGTGACCACTGAAGCTTTCTTT. The encoded protein is CASSYGAVTTEAFF.

The chain has TRBV19 and TRBJ1-5; 8 positions agree with TRBD1. Germline lookup yields CDR1 LNHDA and CDR2 SQIVND (reference sequence). Unmatched junction bases numbered 10, after V lost 5 bases and J lost 7 bases. The CDR3 runs 15 residues. CDR3: CASSPTDRGAQPQHF. The DNA for the CDR3 is TGTGCCAGTAGTCCCACCGACAGGGGAGCGCAGCCCCAGCATTTT.

This clone was seen only once. The chain employs TRBV7-2 and TRBJ1-2; D might be TRBD1 (6 bases). The CDR3 runs to 14 residues. Trimming stripped 5 bases from V and 6 bases from J, with 16 bases between. Looked up from germline, CDR1 is SGHTA and CDR2 is FQGNSA. The CDR3: CASSPQGTPDGYTF. The CDR3 bases are TGTGCCAGCAGCCCCCAGGGGACCCCGGATGGCTACACCTTC. The full variable domain, completed using reference TRBV7-2 and TRBJ1-2, is GAGVSQSPSNKVTEKGKDVELRCDPISGHTALYWYRQSLGQGLEFLIYFQGNSAPDKSGLPSDRFSAERTGGSVSTLTIQRTQQEDSAVYLCASSPQGTPDGYTFGSGTRLTVV.

This clone was detected once. CDR3 loop: CASSPSGLVEEKLFF. As DNA, the CDR3 is TGTGCCAGCAGCCCTTCCGGGTTGGTTGAGGAAAAACTGTTTTTT. The chain couples TRBV27 to TRBJ1-4; D not certain. Germline CDR1 reads MNHEY; CDR2 reads SMNVEV (reference sequence). The length of the CDR3 is 15 residues. Trimming pared 6 bases from V and 8 bases from J, leaving 19 bases between.

This chain uses TRBV11-2 with TRBJ2-1; possibly TRBD2 for D (5 bases). Between the trimmed V and J ends, which lost 0 bases and 13 bases, there was a span of 13 bases. Germline assignment: CDR1 SGHAT and CDR2 FQNNGV. CDR3 size: 13 residues. The CDR3 region has the DNA TGTGCCAGCAGCTTAGATGGTAGTAGCGTTCAGTTCTTC. It encodes CASSLDGSSVQFF.

The genes are TRBV29-1 and TRBJ2-3, with a weak D call TRBD2 (6 bases). Trimming took 4 bases from V and 1 from J, leaving 12 bases between them. CDR1 and CDR2 from the germline V gene are SQVTM and ANQGSEA. The CDR3 spans 14 residues. CDR3 nucleotide sequence: TGCAGCGTTGTGCGGGGCCTGCGCACAGATACGCAGTATTTT. As protein: CSVVRGLRTDTQYF.

This chain connects TRBV11-2 to TRBJ2-3; 8 positions agree with TRBD1. V was pared by 6 bases and J by 2 bases, with 10 bases of the junction left unmatched. Germline lookup yields CDR1 SGHAT and CDR2 FQNNGV. There are 16 residues in the CDR3. The CDR3 nucleotides are TGTGCCAGCAGACCCGAGGACAGGGAACCCACAGATACGCAGTATTTT. Its protein product is CASRPEDREPTDTQYF.

The rearrangement uses TRBV28 and TRBJ1-6; TRBD1 is a possible D gene (6 bases). Trimming shortened V by 5 bases and J by 12 bases, and 11 bases separated the two germline ends. Germline CDR1 and CDR2: MDHEN and SYDVKM. There are 12 residues in the CDR3. CDR3 residues: CASSRGGVPLHF. The CDR3 DNA is TGTGCCAGCAGTAGGGGGGGGGTACCCCTCCACTTT.